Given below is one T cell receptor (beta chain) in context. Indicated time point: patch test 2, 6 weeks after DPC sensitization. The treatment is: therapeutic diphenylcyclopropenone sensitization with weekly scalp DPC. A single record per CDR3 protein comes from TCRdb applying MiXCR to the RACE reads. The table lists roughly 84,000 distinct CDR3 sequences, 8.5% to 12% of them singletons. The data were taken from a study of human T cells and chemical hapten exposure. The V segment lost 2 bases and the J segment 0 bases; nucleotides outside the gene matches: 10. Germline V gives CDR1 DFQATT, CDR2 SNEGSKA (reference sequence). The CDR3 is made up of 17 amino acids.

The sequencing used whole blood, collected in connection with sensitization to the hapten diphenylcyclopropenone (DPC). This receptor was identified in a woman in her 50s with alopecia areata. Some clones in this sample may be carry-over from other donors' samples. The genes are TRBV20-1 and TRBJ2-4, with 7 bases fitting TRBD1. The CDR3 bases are TGCAGTGCTAGACGAAGAGGGACAGCCATAGCCAAAAACATTCAGTACTTC. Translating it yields CSARRRGTAIAKNIQYF.